The 29 T cell receptor beta chains in this list originate from one sample, sequenced in a study of blood T cell repertoires in COVID-19. Only in-frame clones appear in the TCRdb table, and some are missing; sequencing was by immunoSEQ multiplex PCR. Here the sample spans hundreds of thousands of clones, 89% being singletons. The sample was peripheral blood. Receptors were obtained from a young man with COVID-19, enrolled during active disease.

Here the CDR3 reads CASSLGRSDADTEAFF. The CDR3 nucleotides read TGTGCCAGCAGCTTGGGGAGGAGCGACGCGGACACTGAAGCTTTCTTT. The chain joins TRBV5-4 to TRBJ1-1; D is undetermined. The germline CDR1 and CDR2 sequences are SGHNT and YYREEE (reference sequence). V was pared by 0 bases and J by 3 bases, with 15 bases between. The CDR3 loop spans 16 amino acids. Supplemented by reference TRBV5-4 and TRBJ1-1, the full variable domain reads ETGVTQSPTHLIKTRGQQVTLRCSSQSGHNTVSWYQQALGQGPQFIFQYYREEENGRGNFPPRFSGLQFPNYSSELNVNALELDDSALYLCASSLGRSDADTEAFFGQGTRLTVV.

This clone came up once. J is TRBJ1-4 and V is TRBV12-3 or TRBV12-4; weak D call: TRBD1 (6 bases). V lost 8 bases to trimming and J lost 16 bases, with 17 bases between them. This CDR3 region has 11 residues. In DNA form, the CDR3 reads TGTGCCAGCGGGCGGGGGGGCGAAAAGTTTTTT. Residues: CASGRGGEKFF.

For the CDR3, the DNA is TGTGCCAGCGCACTGGGGAAGGGGGCACGGAACACAGATACGCAGTATTTT. Its translation is CASALGKGARNTDTQYF. The V gene is TRBV11-3, the J gene TRBJ2-3, with 7 bases aligning to TRBD1. The CDR3 is 17 amino acids. V was clipped by 8 bases and J by 2 bases; unmatched bases: 16. Germline assignment: CDR1 SGHNT and CDR2 YENEEA.

In this sample, this clone turned up once. The chain employs TRBV30 and TRBJ2-7; tentatively, D is TRBD2 (6 bases). Between the trimmed V and J ends, which lost 1 base and 0 bases, there was a span of 7 bases. The germline V gene encodes CDR1 GTSNPN and CDR2 SVGIG (reference sequence). The CDR3 has 13 residues. Written as DNA, the CDR3 is TGTGCCTGGAGTGATAGCGGCTCCTACGAGCAGTACTTC. Translating it yields CAWSDSGSYEQYF.

CDR3 sequence: CASSFLAGGRGTEAFF. The CDR3, as DNA: TGTGCCAGCAGTTTTCTTGCAGGGGGAAGGGGCACTGAAGCTTTCTTT. The chain is built from TRBV27 and TRBJ1-1; 7 positions agree with TRBD1. CDR1 is MNHEY, CDR2 SMNVEV, per germline (reference sequence). The V gene end was trimmed by 3 bases and the J gene end by 4 bases; junction bases not matched to a gene: 11. This CDR3 contains 16 residues.

This clone was found a few times. This chain connects TRBV7-9 to TRBJ1-2; D is undetermined. The length of the CDR3 is 12 residues. V lost 5 bases and J lost 3, with 7 bases in between. Germline assignment: CDR1 SEHNR and CDR2 FQNEAQ (reference sequence). CDR3 sequence (DNA): TGTGCCAGCAGCCCCTCCCACTATGGCTACACCTTC. It yields the protein CASSPSHYGYTF.

The chain links TRBV29-1 to TRBJ2-2, with 7 bases identical to TRBD2. There are 15 residues in the CDR3. Germline CDR1 SQVTM, CDR2 ANQGSEA. The J segment lost 0 bases and the V segment lost 5 bases, leaving 6 bases of the junction unmatched. The CDR3 DNA follows: TGCAGCGTTCTAGGACTAGTGCCGAACACCGGGGAGCTGTTTTTT. Translating gives CSVLGLVPNTGELFF.

V gene TRBV11-3 combines with J gene TRBJ1-1; D is perhaps TRBD1 (6 bases). The CDR3 spans 13 residues. Trimming shortened V by 5 bases and J by 8 bases, and 15 bases separated the two germline ends. From germline, CDR1 is SGHNT and CDR2 YENEEA. The CDR3 nucleotides are TGTGCCAGCAGCCCGAACAGGGTTAGGGAAGCTTTCTTT. It codes for CASSPNRVREAFF.

This sequence joins TRBV4-2 and TRBJ1-4; 8 bases line up with TRBD1. From germline, CDR1 is LGHNA and CDR2 YNFKEQ. This CDR3 contains 16 residues. Trimming removed 5 bases from V and 1 base from J; junction bases left unmatched: 6. The CDR3 bases are TGTGCCAGCAGCGCAGGACAGGGTGTAACTAATGAAAAACTGTTTTTT. Translation gives CASSAGQGVTNEKLFF.

The chain links TRBV19 to TRBJ2-2, with D maybe TRBD2 (5 bases). Germline V gene data show CDR1 as LNHDA and CDR2 as SQIVND (reference sequence). This CDR3 comprises 14 residues. The ends were cut back, 5 bases at V and 5 bases at J, with 12 bases in the middle. This CDR3 is CASSSAGETGELFF. The CDR3 DNA is TGTGCCAGTAGTTCCGCTGGGGAGACCGGGGAGCTGTTTTTT.

The chain couples TRBV18 to TRBJ2-2; 8 nucleotides match TRBD1. The germline gives CDR1 KGHSH, CDR2 LQKENI. CDR3 size: 15 residues. V gave up 3 bases and J gave up 4 bases; unmatched junction bases: 4. The CDR3 DNA reads as TGTGCCAGCTCACCCGACAGGGGTGTCACCGGGGAGCTGTTTTTT. Translated, it gives CASSPDRGVTGELFF.

The chain joins TRBV3-1 (or the pseudogene TRBV3-2) to TRBJ2-7, with 7 nucleotides matching TRBD1. Germline loops: CDR1 LGHDT, CDR2 YNNKEL (reference sequence). This CDR3 has 12 amino acids. Trimming at V came to 4 bases and at J to 3 bases, leaving 0 bases not matched to a gene. The DNA of the CDR3 is TGTGCCAGCAGCCGACAGGGCTACGAGCAGTACTTC. This encodes CASSRQGYEQYF.

This chain uses TRBV19 with TRBJ2-7; tentatively, D is TRBD2 (6 bases). The CDR3 loop spans 13 amino acids. Trimming pared 6 bases from V and 4 bases from J, leaving 13 bases between. Per the germline V gene, CDR1 is LNHDA and CDR2 is SQIVND (reference sequence). CDR3 sequence reads: CASSPEGRYEQYF. CDR3 nucleotides: TGTGCCAGTAGCCCGGAGGGCCGGTACGAGCAGTACTTC.

The chain has TRBV30 and TRBJ1-2, with 7 bases fitting TRBD1. V shed 2 bases, J shed 4 bases, and the junction held 4 bases outside the gene matches. This CDR3 spans 13 amino acids. Germline V lookup: CDR1 GTSNPN, CDR2 SVGIG (reference sequence). CDR3 sequence (DNA): TGTGCCTGGAGTCTCTCAGGGGGCTATGGCTACACCTTC. It yields the protein CAWSLSGGYGYTF.

The chain has TRBV7-9 and TRBJ2-1; D perhaps matches TRBD2 (6 bases). The CDR3 spans 16 residues. The V gene's germline CDR1 is SEHNR and CDR2 FQNEAQ (reference sequence). Trimming took 5 bases from V and 0 from J, leaving 14 bases between them. Here the CDR3 DNA reads TGTGCCAGCAGCGCCCGGGACTCCAACTCCTACAATGAGCAGTTCTTC. It is translated as CASSARDSNSYNEQFF.

V and J are TRBV19 and TRBJ2-2, with D possibly matching TRBD1 (6 bases). The CDR3 has 14 residues. V was cut by 10 bases and J by 3 bases, with 15 bases left in between. Germline assignment: CDR1 LNHDA and CDR2 SQIVND (reference sequence). The CDR3 loop reads CATQAEGDTGELFF. The CDR3 DNA reads as TGTGCCACCCAAGCCGAGGGGGACACCGGGGAGCTGTTTTTT.

The chain is built from TRBV29-1 and TRBJ1-1; 7 nucleotides match TRBD1. There are 11 residues in the CDR3. The junction had 9 bases not matched to a gene; V was cut back by 7 bases and J by 10 bases. Germline V gene sequence: CDR1 SQVTM, CDR2 ANQGSEA. The CDR3 loop reads CSGGLQGGAFF. The CDR3, as DNA: TGCAGCGGGGGGCTTCAGGGGGGAGCTTTCTTT.

This clone was observed a single time. The rearrangement joins TRBV11-3 to TRBJ2-1, with TRBD1 identical over 7 bases. This CDR3 comprises 14 residues. The V segment lost 5 bases and the J segment 1 base; nucleotides outside the gene matches: 2. In germline, CDR1 is SGHNT, CDR2 YENEEA. CDR3 DNA: TGTGCCAGCAGCCGGACAGGTTCCTACAATGAGCAGTTCTTC. It codes for CASSRTGSYNEQFF. Complete variable domain (other parts from reference TRBV11-3 and TRBJ2-1): EAGVVQSPRYKIIEKKQPVAFWCNPISGHNTLYWYLQNLGQGPELLIRYENEEAVDDSQLPKDRFSAERLKGVDSTLKIQPAELGDSAVYLCASSRTGSYNEQFFGPGTRLTVL.

The CDR3 DNA is TGTGCCAGCAGCGAACAGGGGTTCGATGAGCAGTTCTTC. It is translated as CASSEQGFDEQFF. The chain employs TRBV11-2 and TRBJ2-1; 7 bases agree with TRBD1. The CDR3 is 13 residues long. From germline, CDR1 is SGHAT and CDR2 FQNNGV. With V trimmed by 5 bases and J by 8 bases, 6 bases remained unmatched.

This rearrangement joins TRBV5-1 to TRBJ2-2, with D possibly being TRBD2 (7 bases). V lost 9 bases to trimming and J lost 7 bases, with 16 bases between them. CDR1 is SGHRS, CDR2 YFSETQ, per germline. The CDR3 is 13 amino acids. The CDR3 here is CATRPGGHGELFF. The CDR3 DNA follows: TGCGCCACCCGCCCGGGGGGCCACGGGGAGCTGTTTTTT.

The V gene is TRBV10-3, the J gene TRBJ2-1, with 9 bases lining up with TRBD2. The CDR3 has 15 residues. The junction had 11 bases not matched to a gene; V was cut back by 6 bases and J by 8 bases. CDR1 and CDR2 from the germline V gene are ENHRY and SYGVKD. The CDR3 region has the DNA TGTGCCATCAGGACCTTTCGCGGGGGGGCCTATGAGCAGTTCTTC. It codes for CAIRTFRGGAYEQFF.

The chain links TRBV6-5 to TRBJ1-2; weak D call: TRBD1 (5 bases). Germline V gene lookup returns CDR1 MNHEY and CDR2 SVGAGI. This CDR3 contains 12 residues. V gave up 7 bases and J gave up 8 bases, with 14 bases separating them. CDR3 sequence (DNA): TGTGCCAGCACAGGGTTTAGGGAAGGCTACACCTTC. Translating gives CASTGFREGYTF.

The chain links TRBV20-1 to TRBJ1-5; 8 positions match TRBD1. V lost 3 bases and J lost 8; bases outside the gene matches: 6. The CDR3 consists of 13 residues. CDR1 is DFQATT and CDR2 is SNEGSKA in the germline V gene (reference sequence). The CDR3 coding sequence is TGCAGTGCTAGTCGGGGACAGGCAGAGCCCCAGCATTTT. Encoded protein: CSASRGQAEPQHF.

This chain links TRBV10-3 with TRBJ2-7; 8 nucleotides match TRBD1. J gave up 4 bases and V 0 bases, and 14 bases lay outside the gene matches. The CDR3 contains 18 residues. In germline, CDR1 is ENHRY, CDR2 SYGVKD. CDR3: CAISESSVWGQGAYEQYF. The CDR3 DNA reads TGTGCCATCAGTGAGTCGTCGGTCTGGGGGCAGGGGGCTTACGAGCAGTACTTC.

This sequence joins TRBV7-2 and TRBJ1-2; 7 bases align to TRBD1. The V segment lost 2 bases and the J segment 5 bases; nucleotides outside the gene matches: 5. This CDR3 is built from 14 residues. The germline V gene encodes CDR1 SGHTA and CDR2 FQGNSA. CDR3 protein: CASSLRGTVYGYTF. Here the CDR3 DNA reads TGTGCCAGCAGCTTACGGGGGACAGTTTATGGCTACACCTTC.

The V and J genes are TRBV4-1 and TRBJ1-1; 8 bases fit TRBD1. V shed 2 bases and J 2 bases; nucleotides not matched to a gene: 10. The V gene's germline CDR1 is MGHRA and CDR2 YSYEKL. The CDR3 is made up of 17 amino acids. The CDR3 region is CASSQSTGEFGNTEAFF. The CDR3 DNA is TGCGCCAGCAGCCAATCGACAGGGGAGTTCGGTAACACTGAAGCTTTCTTT.

This chain links TRBV14 with TRBJ2-5; tentatively, D is TRBD2 (5 bases). The germline V gene has CDR1 SGHDN and CDR2 FVKESK. This CDR3 contains 17 residues. V lost 4 bases, J lost 2 bases, and 20 bases lay in between. The CDR3 DNA reads as TGTGCCAGCAGCCCTCACGGGTCGGCGGGCCCGCAAGAGACCCAGTACTTC. Translating gives CASSPHGSAGPQETQYF.

The genes are TRBV15 and TRBJ2-7; TRBD1 agrees at 7 bases. The length of the CDR3 is 16 residues. Germline CDR1 LNHNV, CDR2 YYDKDF (reference sequence). The V gene end was trimmed by 3 bases and the J gene end by 2 bases; junction bases not matched to a gene: 10. CDR3 nucleotides: TGTGCCACCAGCAGTCCCGGGACAGAAATTCCCTACGAGCAGTACTTC. Its translation: CATSSPGTEIPYEQYF.

The gene calls are TRBV10-3 and TRBJ1-2; D is uncertain. The germline V and J ends were trimmed by 0 bases and 6 bases, with 8 bases remaining between them. Germline loops: CDR1 ENHRY, CDR2 SYGVKD. The length of the CDR3 is 13 residues. The CDR3 DNA sequence: TGTGCCATCAGTGAGTCGGCAGGAAATGGCTACACCTTC. It codes for CAISESAGNGYTF.